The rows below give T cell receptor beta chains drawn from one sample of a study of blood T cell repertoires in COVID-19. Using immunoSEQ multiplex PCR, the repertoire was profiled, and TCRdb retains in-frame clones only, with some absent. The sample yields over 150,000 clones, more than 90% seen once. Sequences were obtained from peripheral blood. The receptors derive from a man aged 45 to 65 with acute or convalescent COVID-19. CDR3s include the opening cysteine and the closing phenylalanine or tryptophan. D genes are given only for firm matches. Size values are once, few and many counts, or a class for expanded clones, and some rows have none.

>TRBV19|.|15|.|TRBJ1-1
CASSRTVALNTEAFF
TGTGCCAGTAGCCGGACAGTGGCCTTGAACACTGAAGCTTTCTTT
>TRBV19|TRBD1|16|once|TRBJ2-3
CASRDRANGRSDTQYF
TGTGCCAGCCGGGACAGGGCTAATGGCCGGTCAGATACGCAGTATTTT
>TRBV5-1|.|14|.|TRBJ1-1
CASCPNLGATEAFF
TGCGCCAGCTGTCCCAACCTAGGGGCGACGGAAGCTTTCTTT
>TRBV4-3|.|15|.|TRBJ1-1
CASSHRTAMNTEAFF
TGCGCCAGCAGCCACCGGACAGCAATGAACACTGAAGCTTTCTTT
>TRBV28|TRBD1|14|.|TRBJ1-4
CASSHRGLNEKLFF
TGTGCCAGCAGTCACAGGGGACTTAATGAAAAACTGTTTTTT
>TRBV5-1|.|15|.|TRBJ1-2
CASSLSPGSIYGYTF
TGCGCCAGCAGCTTGTCCCCCGGGTCGATCTATGGCTACACCTTC
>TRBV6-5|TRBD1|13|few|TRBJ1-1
CASRKYRGAEAFF
TGTGCCAGCAGGAAATACAGGGGCGCTGAAGCTTTCTTT
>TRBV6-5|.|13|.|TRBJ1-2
CASSYGAVYGYTF
TGTGCCAGCAGTTACGGGGCTGTCTATGGCTACACCTTC
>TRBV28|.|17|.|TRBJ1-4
CASSPPRAGLANEKLFF
TGTGCCAGCAGTCCACCCAGGGCAGGGTTAGCTAATGAAAAACTGTTTTTT
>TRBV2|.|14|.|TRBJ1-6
CASGGGRTNSPLHF
TGTGCCAGCGGGGGGGGCAGAACGAATTCACCCCTCCACTTT
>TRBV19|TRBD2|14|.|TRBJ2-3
CASGLAGVADTQYF
TGTGCCAGTGGGTTAGCGGGAGTAGCAGATACGCAGTATTTT
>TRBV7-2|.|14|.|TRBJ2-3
CASGAGHSTDTQYF
TGTGCCAGCGGAGCGGGACACAGCACAGATACGCAGTATTTT
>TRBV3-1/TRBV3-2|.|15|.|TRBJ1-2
CASSQLDREFYGYTF
TGTGCCAGCAGCCAGTTGGACAGAGAGTTCTATGGCTACACCTTC
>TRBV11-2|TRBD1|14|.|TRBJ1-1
CASSLGQGNTEAFF
TGTGCCAGCAGCTTAGGACAGGGCAACACTGAAGCTTTCTTT
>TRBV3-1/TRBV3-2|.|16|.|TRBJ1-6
CASSQDFGTPASPLHF
TGTGCCAGCAGCCAAGATTTTGGGACACCGGCTTCACCCCTCCACTTT
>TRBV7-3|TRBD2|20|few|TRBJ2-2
CASSLTPPGLAGENTGELFF
TGTGCCAGCAGCCTCACACCCCCGGGACTAGCGGGAGAGAACACCGGGGAGCTGTTTTTT
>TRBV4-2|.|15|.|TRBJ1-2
CASSQGTVASYGYTF
TGTGCCAGCAGCCAAGGGACAGTGGCGAGCTATGGCTACACCTTC
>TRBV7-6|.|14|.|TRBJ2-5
CASSQDSLQETQYF
TGTGCCAGCAGCCAAGACAGTCTCCAAGAGACCCAGTACTTC
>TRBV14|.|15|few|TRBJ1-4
CASSHPSAGVEKLFF
TGTGCCAGCAGCCACCCATCGGCAGGGGTTGAAAAACTGTTTTTT
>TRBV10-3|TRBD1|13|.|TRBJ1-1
CAIRDRADTEAFF
TGTGCCATTAGGGACAGGGCGGACACTGAAGCTTTCTTT
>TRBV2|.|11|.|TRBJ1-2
CASLADYGYTF
TGTGCCAGCTTGGCAGACTATGGCTACACCTTC
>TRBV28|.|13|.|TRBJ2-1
CASTHRSGGSPFF
TGTGCCAGCACCCATCGGTCGGGGGGCAGTCCGTTCTTC
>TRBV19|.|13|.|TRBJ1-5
CASSMNSNQPQHF
TGTGCCAGTAGTATGAACAGTAATCAGCCCCAGCATTTT
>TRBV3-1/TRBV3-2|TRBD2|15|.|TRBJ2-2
CASSRSILATGELFF
TGTGCCAGCAGCCGCTCGATACTAGCGACCGGGGAGCTGTTTTTT
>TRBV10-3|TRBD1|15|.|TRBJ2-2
CASRGQGAVTGELFF
TGTGCCAGCAGGGGACAGGGGGCTGTGACCGGGGAGCTGTTTTTT
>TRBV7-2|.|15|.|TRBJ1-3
CASSSQPLGGNTIYF
TGTGCCAGCAGCTCCCAACCCCTTGGCGGAAACACCATATATTTT
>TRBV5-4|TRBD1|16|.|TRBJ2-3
CASSLNRDSTTDTQYF
TGTGCCAGCAGCTTGAACCGGGACAGCACCACAGATACGCAGTATTTT
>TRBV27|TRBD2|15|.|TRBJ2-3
CASSPLAGGSDTQYF
TGTGCCAGCAGTCCCCTGGCGGGAGGTTCAGATACGCAGTATTTT
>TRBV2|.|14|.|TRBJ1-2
CASKPRGTAGGYTF
TGTGCCAGTAAACCCCGCGGGACTGCGGGAGGCTACACCTTC
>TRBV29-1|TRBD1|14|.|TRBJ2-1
CSDSRQGPPNEQFF
TGCAGCGACTCCCGACAGGGTCCCCCCAATGAGCAGTTCTTC
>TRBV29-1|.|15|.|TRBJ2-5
CSAARGTGQQETQYF
TGCAGCGCTGCCCGGGGGACTGGACAACAAGAGACCCAGTACTTC
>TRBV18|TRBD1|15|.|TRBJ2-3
CASSPRTGGTDTQYF
TGTGCCAGCTCACCAAGGACAGGGGGGACAGATACGCAGTATTTT
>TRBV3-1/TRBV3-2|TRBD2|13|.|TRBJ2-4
CASSQQSSGIQYF
TGTGCCAGCAGCCAACAATCTAGCGGGATTCAGTACTTC
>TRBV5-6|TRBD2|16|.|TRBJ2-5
CASSTGLAAPQETQYF
TGTGCCAGCAGCACGGGACTAGCGGCACCCCAAGAGACCCAGTACTTC
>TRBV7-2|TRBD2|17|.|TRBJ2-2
CASSLPESGANTGELFF
TGTGCCAGCAGCTTACCAGAAAGCGGGGCAAACACCGGGGAGCTGTTTTTT
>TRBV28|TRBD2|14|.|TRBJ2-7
CASSPTSGTYEQYF
TGTGCCAGCAGCCCGACTAGCGGAACCTACGAGCAGTACTTC
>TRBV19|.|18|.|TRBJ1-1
CASSIRGPQGTMSTEAFF
TGTGCCAGTAGTATTCGGGGCCCGCAGGGGACCATGAGCACTGAAGCTTTCTTT
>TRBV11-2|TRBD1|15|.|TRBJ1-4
CASSLDGTGYEKLFF
TGTGCCAGCAGCTTAGATGGGACAGGGTATGAAAAACTGTTTTTT
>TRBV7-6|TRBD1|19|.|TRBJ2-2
CASSIKGTGGMRDTGELFF
TGTGCCAGCAGCATCAAGGGTACAGGGGGCATGAGGGACACCGGGGAGCTGTTTTTT
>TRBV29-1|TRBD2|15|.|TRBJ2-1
CSVEWRERAYNEQFF
TGCAGCGTTGAATGGCGGGAGCGGGCCTACAATGAGCAGTTCTTC
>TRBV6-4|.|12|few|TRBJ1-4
CASSESREKLFF
TGTGCCAGCAGTGAATCCAGAGAAAAACTGTTTTTT
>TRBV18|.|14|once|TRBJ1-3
CASLGWAAGNTIYF
TGTGCCAGCCTCGGTTGGGCAGCTGGAAACACCATATATTTT
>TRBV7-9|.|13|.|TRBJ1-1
CASSTTMNTEAFF
TGTGCCAGCAGCACCACAATGAACACTGAAGCTTTCTTT
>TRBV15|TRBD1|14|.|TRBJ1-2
CATSLTGGNYGYTF
TGTGCCACCAGCTTGACAGGGGGCAACTATGGCTACACCTTC
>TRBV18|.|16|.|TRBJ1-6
CASSRDRPNFNSPLHF
TGTGCCAGCTCTCGAGACAGGCCCAACTTCAATTCACCCCTCCACTTT
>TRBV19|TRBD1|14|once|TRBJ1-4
CASSATGGNEKLFF
TGTGCCAGTAGTGCCACAGGGGGAAACGAAAAACTGTTTTTT
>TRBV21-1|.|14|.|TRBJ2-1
CASSPGEREREQFF
TGTGCCAGCAGCCCCGGGGAGCGGGAGCGTGAGCAGTTCTTC
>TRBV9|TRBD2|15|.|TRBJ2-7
CASSPSGREVYEQYF
TGTGCCAGCAGCCCTAGTGGGAGGGAAGTATACGAGCAGTACTTC
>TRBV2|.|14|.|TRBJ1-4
CASRGTGPNEKLFF
TGTGCCAGCAGGGGTACAGGGCCTAATGAAAAACTGTTTTTT
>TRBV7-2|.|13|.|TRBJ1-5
CASSFGSNQPQHF
TGTGCCAGCAGCTTCGGGAGCAATCAGCCCCAGCATTTT
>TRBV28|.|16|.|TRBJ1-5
CASSLPGTRVNQPQHF
TGTGCCAGCAGTTTACCCGGGACAAGGGTCAATCAGCCCCAGCATTTT
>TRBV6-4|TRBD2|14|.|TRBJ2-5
CASTSSSGRETQYF
TGTGCCAGCACTTCGTCTAGCGGGAGAGAGACCCAGTACTTC
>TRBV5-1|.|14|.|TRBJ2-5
CASSLGRVKETQYF
TGCGCCAGCAGCTTAGGCAGGGTGAAAGAGACCCAGTACTTC
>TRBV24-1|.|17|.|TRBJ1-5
CATSGGGGTRGNQPQHF
TGTGCCACCAGTGGGGGCGGAGGGACTCGGGGCAATCAGCCCCAGCATTTT
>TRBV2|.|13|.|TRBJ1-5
CASSVGVDQPQHF
TGTGCCAGCAGTGTAGGGGTTGATCAGCCCCAGCATTTT
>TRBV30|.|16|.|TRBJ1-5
CAWDQADRRSNQPQHF
TGTGCCTGGGACCAGGCAGACAGGAGAAGCAATCAGCCCCAGCATTTT
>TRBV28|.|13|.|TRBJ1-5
CASSRQLREPQHF
TGTGCCAGCAGCAGACAGCTTAGAGAGCCCCAGCATTTT
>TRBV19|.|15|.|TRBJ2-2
CASSMASVGTGELFF
TGTGCCAGTAGTATGGCTAGCGTCGGCACCGGGGAGCTGTTTTTT